This entry lists 2 T cell receptor beta chains sequenced from one sample in a study of quantifying T cell responses using KT2 cells. Study-level information: TCR alpha and beta constant-region primers primed reverse transcription of RNA.

Each cDNA got a UMI-containing oligo ligated at its 3' end. An equimolar mix of RC1.1 and RC1.2 primed the beta chain across TRBC1 and TRBC2. Each CDR3 protein is one row after TCRdb ran MiXCR on the UMI-ligation and nested PCR reads. This sample has about 33,000 distinct CDR3 sequences, with around 10% found just once. The sequencing input was PBMCs spiked with cells of the T cell clone KT2. The receptors were gathered from a human donor.

With respect to this clonotype: One end of the junction varies from germline; a read error may be responsible. The V call is TRBV12-3 or TRBV12-4, the J call TRBJ2-1; possibly TRBD1 or TRBD2 for D (6 bases each). This CDR3 has 12 amino acids. CDR3 coding DNA: TGTGCCAGCAGTTCTGGGACGATAGGGGGGCTCTTC. As protein: CASSSGTIGGLF.

The chain uses TRBV9 and TRBJ1-3, with 7 bases aligning to TRBD1. Germline CDR1 SGDLS, CDR2 YYNGEE. This CDR3 region has 14 residues. Trimming took 3 bases from V and 3 from J; bases not matched to a gene: 3. This chain's CDR3 is CASSGRGFGNTIYF. Here the CDR3 DNA reads TGTGCCAGCAGCGGCAGGGGGTTTGGAAACACCATATATTTT. Full variable domain (rest looked up from reference TRBV9 and TRBJ1-3): DSGVTQTPKHLITATGQRVTLRCSPRSGDLSVYWYQQSLDQGLQFLIQYYNGEERAKGNILERFSAQQFPDLHSELNLSSLELGDSALYFCASSGRGFGNTIYFGEGSWLTVV.